Presented here are 11 T cell receptor beta chains from one specimen sequenced in a study of blood T cell repertoires in COVID-19. Assay: immunoSEQ multiplex PCR; the TCRdb copy retains only in-frame clones and omits some. Of 140,000 to 150,000 clones in the sample, 80% were seen once. Source material: peripheral blood. The receptors originated from a woman aged 45 to 65 with acute or convalescent COVID-19.

This chain links TRBV19 with TRBJ2-4, with D tentatively TRBD1 (7 bases). Per germline, CDR1 LNHDA and CDR2 SQIVND (reference sequence). V dropped 6 bases and J dropped 7 bases, with 16 bases sitting between them. The CDR3 has 14 residues. CDR3 sequence: CASRGRGDLNIQYF. DNA of the CDR3: TGTGCCAGTAGAGGCAGGGGGGATTTGAACATTCAGTACTTC. Using reference TRBV19 and TRBJ2-4 for the parts outside the CDR3, the full variable domain is DGGITQSPKYLFRKEGQNVTLSCEQNLNHDAMYWYRQDPGQGLRLIYYSQIVNDFQKGDIAEGYSVSREKKESFPLTVTSAQKNPTAFYLCASRGRGDLNIQYFGAGTRLSVL.

The chain couples TRBV7-2 to TRBJ1-2; D call uncertain. This CDR3 spans 14 amino acids. V lost 1 base to trimming and J lost 3 bases, with 9 bases between them. Germline CDR1 SGHTA, CDR2 FQGNSA. The CDR3, as DNA: TGTGCCAGCAGCTTAGGCCCAGGTTACTATGGCTACACCTTC. Its protein product is CASSLGPGYYGYTF.

This clone was counted a few times. This chain uses TRBV20-1 with TRBJ1-1; TRBD1 is a possible D gene (5 bases). The CDR3 length is 11 residues. Germline values: CDR1 DFQATT, CDR2 SNEGSKA (reference sequence). Trimming removed 6 bases at V and 5 bases at J, with 10 bases between. CDR3 residues: CSADRGTEAFF. The CDR3 DNA sequence: TGCAGTGCAGATAGGGGAACTGAAGCTTTCTTT.

This clone was picked up one time. Distinct nucleotide sequences in the sample also encode this CDR3. V and J are TRBV7-2 and TRBJ1-1; D is ambiguous. The V gene's germline CDR1 is SGHTA and CDR2 FQGNSA. Deletions cut 1 base from V and 1 base from J, with 7 bases between. The CDR3 runs to 14 residues. This chain's CDR3 is CASSLGQANTEAFF. CDR3 coding DNA: TGTGCCAGCAGCTTAGGGCAGGCGAACACTGAAGCTTTCTTT.

This clone was seen a single time. This rearrangement joins TRBV18 to TRBJ1-5, with D possibly TRBD1 on 6 matching bases. The CDR3 length is 15 residues. Trimming pared 3 bases from V and 6 bases from J, leaving 15 bases between. The V gene's germline CDR1 is KGHSH and CDR2 LQKENI. Here the CDR3 reads CASSPNREGSQPQHF. DNA of the CDR3: TGTGCCAGCTCACCGAACAGGGAAGGTTCTCAGCCCCAGCATTTT.

V and J are TRBV19 and TRBJ1-1, with 10 bases aligning to TRBD1. The CDR3 sequence is 16 residues long. V was pared by 9 bases and J by 0 bases, with 10 bases of the junction left unmatched. Germline V lookup: CDR1 LNHDA, CDR2 SQIVND (reference sequence). The CDR3 loop is CASWDRGNPMNTEAFF. The CDR3 nucleotides are TGTGCCAGCTGGGACAGGGGCAACCCGATGAACACTGAAGCTTTCTTT.

The V call is TRBV5-1, the J call TRBJ2-6, with 7 positions matching TRBD1. CDR1 SGHRS and CDR2 YFSETQ come from the germline V gene. This CDR3 spans 19 amino acids. The V gene end was trimmed by 1 base and the J gene end by 2 bases; junction bases not matched to a gene: 12. The chain's CDR3 is CASSLFGQDKSPGANVLTF. The CDR3 DNA is TGCGCCAGCAGCTTGTTCGGACAGGATAAGTCCCCTGGGGCCAACGTCCTGACTTTC.

The CDR3 coding sequence is TGTGCCAGCAGCCCAAGCGGGGGGACTGAAGCTTTCTTT. This sequence encodes CASSPSGGTEAFF. The chain joins TRBV6-2 or TRBV6-3 to TRBJ1-1, with D possibly TRBD1 on 5 matching bases. Germline V gene data show CDR1 as MNHEY and CDR2 as SVGEGT. With 6 bases removed from V and 5 bases from J, the gap between germline ends came to 13 bases. The CDR3 contains 13 residues.

This chain uses TRBV6-5 with TRBJ1-4, with 9 positions matching TRBD1. Germline lookup yields CDR1 MNHEY and CDR2 SVGAGI. The CDR3 sequence is 14 residues long. Trimming removed 6 bases from V and 6 bases from J; junction bases left unmatched: 5. The CDR3 coding sequence is TGTGCCAGCAGAACTAGGGACAGGGATGAAAAACTGTTTTTT. Translating gives CASRTRDRDEKLFF.

The chain employs TRBV6-5 and TRBJ1-5; no firm D call. The CDR3 is made up of 13 amino acids. The germline gives CDR1 MNHEY, CDR2 SVGAGI. V dropped 5 bases and J dropped 5 bases, with 10 bases sitting between them. CDR3 sequence: CASSRIGDQPQHF. CDR3 DNA sequence: TGTGCCAGCAGTCGGATCGGGGATCAGCCCCAGCATTTT.

This chain uses TRBV23-1 with TRBJ1-5; D might be TRBD1 (6 bases). TRBV23-1 is designated an ORF whose function remains uncertain. V lost 0 bases, J lost 6 bases, and 18 bases lay in between. The length of the CDR3 is 17 residues. In DNA, the CDR3 is TGCGCCAGCAGTCAATCCGCGGCAGGGGAAGGGGGTCAGCCCCAGCATTTT. This sequence encodes CASSQSAAGEGGQPQHF.